This T cell receptor beta chain was profiled in a study of blood T cell repertoires in COVID-19. On the study more broadly: Specimens from acute and convalescent COVID-19 originated in the United States, Italy and Spain. PBMCs, B-cell-depleted T cells, or T cells were the source of the cDNA or gDNA that made up the material.

The germline V gene has CDR1 SQVTM and CDR2 ANQGSEA. There are 14 residues in the CDR3. Between the trimmed V and J ends, which lost 4 bases and 2 bases, there was a span of 14 bases. In the study's own analysis: Nucleated cell counts were estimated from reference gene primer amplification. Method: immunoSEQ multiplex PCR; TCRdb's copy keeps in-frame clones and lacks some. That table gives V, J and clone size, and the DNA gave D and trimming. The table lists about 90,000 clones, roughly 80% of them singletons, with 25% in the top ten. The rearrangement joins TRBV29-1 to TRBJ1-2; no reliable D call. This receptor was identified in a man at least 80 years old with active or convalescent COVID-19. Input material: peripheral blood. CDR3 sequence: CSVVNPGRNYGYTF. The DNA of the CDR3 is TGCAGCGTTGTAAATCCGGGGAGGAACTATGGCTACACCTTC.